Below, 6 T cell receptor beta chains from the same sample are listed, as sequenced in a study of radiotherapy plus CTLA-4 blockade in lung cancer (dated by TCRdb to 2017 to 2018). To prepare the library, the immunoSEQ multiplex PCR assay was applied. The table was pulled from immuneACCESS by TCRdb, which kept in-frame rearrangements only. Such tables lose some clones; where checked, under half of the loss comes from unresolved V genes, and the rest has no known cause. In all, the sample holds over 80,000 clones, and 83% of those were seen once. The top ten hold 0.65% to 0.9% of the sample. The sample was peripheral blood, taken from a patient treated with radiotherapy plus ipilimumab. All receptors derive from a human donor with non-small cell lung cancer who had stable disease on radiotherapy plus ipilimumab.

This chain uses TRBV7-5 with TRBJ1-5; TRBD1 is the table's D call and was not checked against the DNA. TRBV7-5 is a pseudogene. This CDR3 is built from 24 residues. The CDR3 DNA sequence: TGTGCCAGAAGCTTAGGCGGTCGGCAGACAGGTCAGGGACCGCCGGTGAATAGCAATCAGCCCCAGCATTTT. It yields the protein CARSLGGRQTGQGPPVNSNQPQHF.

This chain connects TRBV4-2 to TRBJ1-4, with 8 nucleotides matching TRBD1. Per the germline V gene, CDR1 is LGHNA and CDR2 is YNFKEQ. The CDR3 consists of 16 residues. J gave up 10 bases and V 0 bases, and 10 bases lay outside the gene matches. DNA of the CDR3: TGTGCCAGCAGCCAAGAACGGACAGGGAATGTGAGAAAACTGTTTTTT. This codes for CASSQERTGNVRKLFF.

V and J are TRBV28 and TRBJ2-7; D is unresolved. The CDR3 has 11 residues. Germline CDR1 reads MDHEN; CDR2 reads SYDVKM. Trimming took off 8 bases at V and 7 bases at J, with 12 bases between the two ends. CDR3 nucleotide sequence: TGTGCCAGCGCTCAGAACAGAGAGCAGTACTTC. It codes for CASAQNREQYF. The full variable domain, its missing parts supplied by reference TRBV28 and TRBJ2-7, is DVKVTQSSRYLVKRTGEKVFLECVQDMDHENMFWYRQDPGLGLRLIYFSYDVKMKEKGDIPEGYSVSREKKERFSLILESASTNQTSMYLCASAQNREQYFGPGTRLTVT.

The chain has TRBV30 and TRBJ2-2, with a weak D call TRBD1 (6 bases). The CDR3 has 14 residues. Germline V CDR1 and CDR2: GTSNPN, SVGIG (reference sequence). Trimming removed 7 bases from V and 3 bases from J, with 15 bases in between. In DNA, the CDR3 is TGTGCCTTTCAGGGGTTTAGGGACACCGGGGAGCTGTTTTTT. Protein sequence: CAFQGFRDTGELFF. Full variable domain (missing parts from reference TRBV30 and TRBJ2-2): SQTIHQWPATLVQPVGSPLSLECTVEGTSNPNLYWYRQAAGRGLQLLFYSVGIGQISSEVPQNLSASRPQDRQFILSSKKLLLSDSGFYLCAFQGFRDTGELFFGEGSRLTVL.

The rearrangement joins TRBV27 to TRBJ2-2, with 8 bases lining up with TRBD2. Germline V gene data show CDR1 as MNHEY and CDR2 as SMNVEV (reference sequence). V lost 3 bases and J lost 5; bases outside the gene matches: 5. The CDR3 is 15 residues long. CDR3 residues: CASSFTLAATGELFF. The CDR3 DNA reads as TGTGCCAGCAGTTTTACACTAGCGGCTACCGGGGAGCTGTTTTTT.

The rearrangement uses TRBV6-5 and TRBJ2-7, with 11 bases aligning to TRBD1. The germline V gene encodes CDR1 MNHEY and CDR2 SVGAGI. This CDR3 is built from 14 residues. The trim removed 2 bases at V and 6 bases at J, leaving 3 bases unmatched. CDR3 in amino acids: CASSYRTGGFEQYF. Written as DNA, the CDR3 is TGTGCCAGCAGTTACCGGACAGGGGGCTTCGAGCAGTACTTC.